Reported below is one T cell receptor (beta chain). The time point denotes: pretreatment peripheral blood. These data are taken from a study of PD-L1 blockade in urothelial cancer. Assay: immunoSEQ multiplex PCR; the TCRdb copy retains only in-frame clones and omits some. The repertoire holds roughly 77,000 clones, with around 84% as singletons. J gave up 0 bases and V 3 bases, and 4 bases lay outside the gene matches. The CDR3 runs to 16 residues. The germline V gene encodes CDR1 KGHSH and CDR2 LQKENI. Material: PBMCs, obtained around atezolizumab (anti-PD-L1) treatment. This sequence originates from a woman in her seventies with urothelial cancer. The V call is TRBV18, the J call TRBJ1-5, with TRBD1 identical over 8 bases. The CDR3 DNA sequence: TGTGCCAGCTCACCTCCAGGGGGCCTTAGCAATCAGCCCCAGCATTTT. Translation: CASSPPGGLSNQPQHF.